This T cell receptor (beta chain) emerged from a study of blood T cell repertoires in COVID-19. Measured with immunoSEQ multiplex PCR; TCRdb has only the in-frame clones, and not every one. The sample holds 200,000 to 250,000 clones, 85% to 90% seen once. This clone has only a few counts. This TCR came from a woman between 25 and 40 years old who had recovered from COVID-19. Sequenced: PBMCs or T cells enriched from blood (not recorded which).

Here the CDR3 DNA reads TGTGCCAGCAGCATCTTGATCCGGCGGACGGGAACCTACGAGCAGTACTTC. Translation: CASSILIRRTGTYEQYF. The genes are TRBV21-1 and TRBJ2-7; TRBD2 was called by the table and not checked on the DNA. TRBV21-1 is labeled a pseudogene. The CDR3 has 17 amino acids.